This T cell receptor beta chain was sequenced for a study of OX40 agonist ivuxolimab in advanced cancers. Across the study: Therapy given before enrollment (anti-PD-1, anti-PD-L1 or anti-CTLA-4) was allowed, and 40% to 45% had some. The study's findings and limits: Relatively little clonal expansion, among the lowest observed, appeared in partial responders at 0.1-3.0 mg/kg. Some nonresponders additionally presented with little normalized T-cell clonal expansion. The average count of expanded clones was higher among CD8+ T cells than among CD4+.

This CDR3 region has 17 residues. The V gene end was trimmed by 5 bases and the J gene end by 6 bases; junction bases not matched to a gene: 10. CDR1 SGHTA and CDR2 FQGTGA come from the germline V gene. Concerning this clone itself: What it binds is not known.

The protocol was immunoSEQ multiplex PCR, while the TCRdb copy is restricted to in-frame clones and leaves out a portion. Here the sample spans around 50,000 clones, about 88% being singletons. Sequenced material: CD4+ or CD8+ T cells sorted from blood, taken in a trial of the OX40 agonist ivuxolimab. This clonotype was obtained from an adult with an advanced solid tumor such as melanoma, head and neck, liver or kidney cancer. The chain has TRBV7-3 and TRBJ2-3; 14 bases align to TRBD2. The CDR3 DNA reads TGTGCCAGCAGCCCCGGACTAGCGGGAGGACTTAGGGATACGCAGTATTTT. It is translated as CASSPGLAGGLRDTQYF.